The 2 T cell receptor beta chains in this list originate from one sample, sequenced in a study of blood T cells in healthy people across ages. Primed by a sample-barcoded 5' primer and a J-beta primer mix, a second PCR proceeded for 7 to 11 cycles. Each CDR3 protein is one row after TCRdb ran MiXCR on the 5' RACE reads. The repertoire includes about 930,000 distinct CDR3 sequences, roughly 28% of them detected once, and more than 8.5% sits in the top ten. These data were also filed under a second study, of T cells of mothers and their children.

Sequenced: blood. The source of these receptors is a woman in her thirties or forties in good health.

In its sample, this clonotype was seen many times. The CDR3 region has the DNA TGTGCCAGCAGCTTAGGTTCAGGGAGCGATCAGCCCCAGCATTTT. Encoded protein: CASSLGSGSDQPQHF. The chain links TRBV7-2 to TRBJ1-5; D may be TRBD1 (5 bases). Trimming took 1 base from V and 5 from J, leaving 12 bases between them. This CDR3 is 15 amino acids long. Germline V lookup: CDR1 SGHTA, CDR2 FQGNSA. Looking up the rest from reference TRBV7-2 and TRBJ1-5 gives the full variable domain: GAGVSQSPSNKVTEKGKDVELRCDPISGHTALYWYRQSLGQGLEFLIYFQGNSAPDKSGLPSDRFSAERTGGSVSTLTIQRTQQEDSAVYLCASSLGSGSDQPQHFGDGTRLSIL.

The chain combines TRBV28 with TRBJ1-6; 8 positions match TRBD1. V dropped 6 bases and J dropped 7; count of bases not matched to a gene: 8. This CDR3 comprises 15 residues. Germline V CDR1 and CDR2: MDHEN, SYDVKM. The CDR3 coding sequence is TGTGCCAGCAGCACGCCAGGGGGCTCCAATTCACCCCTCCACTTT. This translates into CASSTPGGSNSPLHF.